The 29 T cell receptor beta chains given below trace back to one sample, sequenced in a study of T cell changes during pregnancy in multiple sclerosis. Libraries were prepared by immunoSEQ multiplex PCR; TCRdb keeps only in-frame clonotypes and omits some of them. Of 70,000 to 95,000 clones in the sample, just over 90% are singletons; the top ten hold approximately 0.47%. The material was CD4+ T cells from peripheral blood mononuclear cells, obtained in the second trimester of pregnancy. Receptors originate from a female donor with multiple sclerosis, enrolled in a pregnancy study.

J is TRBJ2-4 and V is TRBV19; 8 bases match TRBD1. Germline V gene sequence: CDR1 LNHDA, CDR2 SQIVND (reference sequence). J was trimmed by 8 bases and V by 8 bases; bases with no gene match: 11. The CDR3 spans 14 residues. CDR3 DNA sequence: TGTGCCAGTCGCCATTCAGGGGGCGGGGACATTCAGTACTTC. Amino acid sequence: CASRHSGGGDIQYF.

This clone was picked up one time. V is TRBV5-1 and J is TRBJ2-7; 10 positions agree with TRBD2. The germline V gene has CDR1 SGHRS and CDR2 YFSETQ. With V trimmed by 5 bases and J by 1 base, 6 bases remained unmatched. The CDR3 is made up of 15 amino acids. The CDR3, as DNA: TGCGCCAGCAGGCTTGGACTAGCGGCTTCCTACGAGCAGTACTTC. This translates into CASRLGLAASYEQYF.

The gene calls are TRBV28 and TRBJ1-1; 7 nucleotides match TRBD1. Looked up from germline, CDR1 is MDHEN and CDR2 is SYDVKM. V shed 6 bases and J 1 base; nucleotides not matched to a gene: 5. CDR3 length: 14 amino acids. The CDR3 nucleotides read TGTGCCAGCAGCCTGGGACAGAAGAACACTGAAGCTTTCTTT. It encodes CASSLGQKNTEAFF.

The DNA of the CDR3 is TGTGCCAGCTCATATCAAGAGACCCAGTACTTC. It specifies CASSYQETQYF. The chain joins TRBV18 to TRBJ2-5; D unresolved. Germline V gene data show CDR1 as KGHSH and CDR2 as LQKENI. V lost 5 bases, J lost 2 bases, and 3 bases lay in between. CDR3 length equals 11 residues.

The chain couples TRBV7-9 to TRBJ1-6; tentative D call: TRBD1 (5 bases). Germline loops: CDR1 SEHNR, CDR2 FQNEAQ (reference sequence). The length of the CDR3 is 17 residues. Trimming left V 5 bases short and J 0 bases short, with 14 bases between. CDR3 residues: CASSHGTLSSYNSPLHF. CDR3 coding DNA: TGTGCCAGCAGCCACGGGACTCTCAGCTCCTATAATTCACCCCTCCACTTT.

V gene TRBV28 combines with J gene TRBJ2-2, with TRBD2 matching over 7 bases. V gave up 2 bases and J gave up 4 bases; unmatched junction bases: 1. Per germline, CDR1 MDHEN and CDR2 SYDVKM. The length of the CDR3 is 14 residues. This chain's CDR3 is CASSLGGVTGELFF. CDR3 nucleotides: TGTGCCAGCAGTTTAGGGGGGGTCACCGGGGAGCTGTTTTTT.

The J gene is TRBJ2-5, the V gene TRBV5-6, with TRBD2 identical over 7 bases. CDR3 length equals 14 residues. Germline-derived CDR1 and CDR2 are SGHDT and YYEEEE. The trim removed 0 bases at V and 4 bases at J, leaving 3 bases unmatched. The CDR3 nucleotides read TGTGCCAGCAGCTTGGCCAGACTAGCAGAGACCCAGTACTTC. Translating it yields CASSLARLAETQYF.

V gene TRBV7-9 combines with J gene TRBJ2-7, with TRBD2 matching 8 bases. Trimming cost V 6 bases and J 3 bases; bases outside gene matches: 10. The V gene's germline CDR1 is SEHNR and CDR2 FQNEAQ (reference sequence). The CDR3 runs 15 residues. The DNA for the CDR3 is TGTGCCAGCAGACCCACGGGGGGGGACCACTACGAGCAGTACTTC. As protein: CASRPTGGDHYEQYF.

The V gene is TRBV2, the J gene TRBJ1-1; perhaps TRBD1 as D (5 bases). Per the germline V gene, CDR1 is SNHLY and CDR2 is FYNNEI. V dropped 5 bases and J dropped 5 bases, with 12 bases sitting between them. This CDR3 spans 13 amino acids. The CDR3 DNA follows: TGTGCCAGCAGTAAAGAGGGGTGGACTGAAGCTTTCTTT. This translates into CASSKEGWTEAFF.

The chain links TRBV15 to TRBJ2-2, with 12 bases identical to TRBD2. Per the germline V gene, CDR1 is LNHNV and CDR2 is YYDKDF (reference sequence). CDR3 length equals 17 residues. With V trimmed by 1 base and J by 0 bases, 0 bases remained unmatched. The CDR3 DNA follows: TGTGCCACCAGCAGAGGACTAGCGGGAGCGAACACCGGGGAGCTGTTTTTT. This sequence encodes CATSRGLAGANTGELFF.

The rearrangement joins TRBV6-5 to TRBJ2-7; TRBD1 agrees at 9 bases. V shed 6 bases, J shed 5 bases, and the junction held 11 bases outside the gene matches. Germline CDR1 reads MNHEY; CDR2 reads SVGAGI. This CDR3 spans 15 amino acids. CDR3 in amino acids: CASRKDSTGGNEQYF. CDR3 nucleotides: TGTGCCAGCAGGAAAGACTCGACAGGGGGAAACGAGCAGTACTTC.

This chain connects TRBV2 to TRBJ2-2; perhaps TRBD2 as D (5 bases). CDR1 SNHLY and CDR2 FYNNEI come from the germline V gene. Trimming took 8 bases from V and 1 from J, leaving 8 bases between them. CDR3 length: 13 residues. This chain's CDR3 is CASSGLNTGELFF. The CDR3 region has the DNA TGTGCCAGCTCCGGACTGAACACCGGGGAGCTGTTTTTT.

V usage is TRBV7-6 and J usage is TRBJ1-2, with D possibly TRBD1 on 6 matching bases. CDR1 is SGHVS and CDR2 is FNYEAQ in the germline V gene. Trimming stripped 4 bases from V and 8 bases from J, with 14 bases between. The CDR3 consists of 13 residues. For the CDR3, the DNA is TGTGCCAGCAGCTATGAGGGGGGGAGGGGCTACACCTTC. It is translated as CASSYEGGRGYTF.

This clone turned up a few times. The chain employs TRBV21-1 and TRBJ2-7; the table's D gene call, TRBD1, was not cross checked with the DNA. TRBV21-1 is an annotated pseudogene. The CDR3 sequence is 15 residues long. The CDR3 DNA is TGTGCCAGCCCCGTAACTCGGGACAGGTACTACGAGCAGTACTTC. Its translation is CASPVTRDRYYEQYF.

V gene TRBV4-2 combines with J gene TRBJ2-1; TRBD2 matches 9 bases. This CDR3 spans 16 amino acids. CDR1 LGHNA and CDR2 YNFKEQ come from the germline V gene. The V gene end was trimmed by 0 bases and the J gene end by 2 bases; junction bases not matched to a gene: 2. The CDR3 nucleotides are TGTGCCAGCAGCCAAGACCTAGCGGGGCCCTACAATGAGCAGTTCTTC. As protein: CASSQDLAGPYNEQFF.

V is TRBV5-1 and J is TRBJ2-3; 15 bases are shared with TRBD2. The CDR3 contains 19 residues. Germline V gives CDR1 SGHRS, CDR2 YFSETQ. The J segment lost 5 bases and the V segment lost 0 bases, leaving 10 bases of the junction unmatched. CDR3 nucleotides: TGCGCCAGCAGCTTGGCGTCGGGACTAGCGGGAGGAGGGATAGATACGCAGTATTTT. Protein product: CASSLASGLAGGGIDTQYF.

The genes are TRBV28 and TRBJ1-5; 9 bases are a match to TRBD1. With 2 bases clipped from V and 1 base from J, the junction kept 15 bases outside the gene matches. The germline V gene has CDR1 MDHEN and CDR2 SYDVKM. CDR3 length equals 20 residues. The DNA for the CDR3 is TGTGCCAGCAGTTTAGGATTAAGTGGCACAGGGGGCTTGAGCAATCAGCCCCAGCATTTT. Residues: CASSLGLSGTGGLSNQPQHF.

The rearrangement uses TRBV6-1 and TRBJ1-5, with 7 bases lining up with TRBD1. Germline V gene lookup returns CDR1 MNHNS and CDR2 SASEGT. The V and J ends lost 6 bases and 4 bases, in that order; junction bases with no gene match: 9. This CDR3 has 15 residues. The CDR3 nucleotides read TGTGCCAGCAGGGGGTACAGGGGTGGGAATCAGCCCCAGCATTTT. Its translation: CASRGYRGGNQPQHF.

This clone was seen a handful of times. This rearrangement joins TRBV7-2 to TRBJ2-5; 8 bases line up with TRBD1. V was pared by 2 bases and J by 2 bases, with 1 base of the junction left unmatched. CDR1 is SGHTA, CDR2 FQGNSA, per germline. The CDR3 spans 14 residues. The CDR3, as DNA: TGTGCCAGCAGCTTACGGACAGGGCAAGAGACCCAGTACTTC. The encoded protein is CASSLRTGQETQYF.

This chain uses TRBV19 with TRBJ2-1, with D perhaps matching TRBD2 (5 bases). The V gene lost 8 bases and the J gene lost 0 bases, with 17 bases spanning the gap. CDR3 length equals 16 residues. Germline-derived CDR1 and CDR2 are LNHDA and SQIVND (reference sequence). DNA for the CDR3: TGTGCCAGTTCGGGATCTGGAAAGAGCTCCTACAATGAGCAGTTCTTC. It codes for CASSGSGKSSYNEQFF.

The chain recombines TRBV19 with TRBJ2-3, with unresolved D. The V gene's germline CDR1 is LNHDA and CDR2 SQIVND (reference sequence). V was cut by 3 bases and J by 3 bases, with 7 bases left in between. This CDR3 is 13 amino acids long. The CDR3: CASSIRVTDTQYF. CDR3 nucleotide sequence: TGTGCCAGTAGTATTCGGGTGACAGATACGCAGTATTTT.

This clone has just one count. The genes are TRBV7-9 and TRBJ1-1; perhaps TRBD1 as D (6 bases). With 7 bases removed from V and 0 bases from J, the gap between germline ends came to 18 bases. The CDR3 extends over 16 amino acids. Per germline, CDR1 SEHNR and CDR2 FQNEAQ (reference sequence). CDR3 region: CASIPSGGPMNTEAFF. CDR3 DNA: TGTGCCAGCATCCCGAGCGGGGGCCCCATGAACACTGAAGCTTTCTTT. The full variable domain, in which reference TRBV7-9 and TRBJ1-1 provide the parts outside the CDR3, is DTGVSQNPRHKITKRGQNVTFRCDPISEHNRLYWYRQTLGQGPEFLTYFQNEAQLEKSRLLSDRFSAERPKGSFSTLEIQRTEQGDSAMYLCASIPSGGPMNTEAFFGQGTRLTVV.

V gene TRBV10-2 combines with J gene TRBJ2-7, with TRBD2 matching over 10 bases. With V trimmed by 10 bases and J by 6 bases, 15 bases remained unmatched. The CDR3 is 15 residues long. CDR1 and CDR2 (germline): WSHSY, SAAADI. The CDR3 loop reads CATRTSGGGGREQYF. In DNA form, the CDR3 reads TGCGCCACCCGGACTAGCGGAGGCGGGGGGCGCGAGCAGTACTTC.

V and J are TRBV5-4 and TRBJ1-6; a possible D gene is TRBD1 (6 bases). V lost 4 bases to trimming and J lost 6 bases, with 14 bases between them. CDR1 is SGHNT and CDR2 is YYREEE in the germline V gene (reference sequence). This CDR3 region has 15 residues. The CDR3 sequence is CASSPRGGPNSPLHF. The CDR3 DNA sequence: TGTGCCAGCAGCCCCCGGGGGGGGCCTAATTCACCCCTCCACTTT.

This clone showed up just once. CDR3 protein: CASNRNEGYGYTF. The CDR3, as DNA: TGTGCCAGCAACCGGAATGAGGGCTATGGCTACACCTTC. J is TRBJ1-2 and V is TRBV2; D call uncertain. This CDR3 contains 13 residues. The germline gives CDR1 SNHLY, CDR2 FYNNEI. V was cut by 7 bases and J by 4 bases, with 13 bases left in between.

This clone was counted a few times. The chain combines TRBV19 with TRBJ1-1, with D possibly matching TRBD1 (6 bases). The CDR3 spans 16 residues. Germline V lookup: CDR1 LNHDA, CDR2 SQIVND (reference sequence). V was pared by 6 bases and J by 4 bases, with 21 bases between. The CDR3, as DNA: TGTGCCAGTAGCACTCGCAGGGGATGGGGAGCCACTGAAGCTTTCTTT. Translating it yields CASSTRRGWGATEAFF. Together with reference TRBV19 and TRBJ1-1, the CDR3 gives the full variable domain: DGGITQSPKYLFRKEGQNVTLSCEQNLNHDAMYWYRQDPGQGLRLIYYSQIVNDFQKGDIAEGYSVSREKKESFPLTVTSAQKNPTAFYLCASSTRRGWGATEAFFGQGTRLTVV.

This clone has a handful of counts. V usage is TRBV18 and J usage is TRBJ1-1, with 7 bases aligning to TRBD1. Per germline, CDR1 KGHSH and CDR2 LQKENI. This CDR3 has 15 residues. V dropped 2 bases and J dropped 2; count of bases not matched to a gene: 5. The CDR3: CASSPGDRHNTEAFF. The CDR3 region has the DNA TGTGCCAGCTCACCAGGGGACAGACATAACACTGAAGCTTTCTTT.

The table lists this clone with a count of one. V and J are TRBV5-1 and TRBJ1-3, with a possible D match to TRBD1 (5 bases). The V end lost 5 bases, the J end lost 0 bases, and 18 bases lay between the germline ends. The CDR3 extends over 17 amino acids. CDR1 SGHRS and CDR2 YFSETQ come from the germline V gene. This chain's CDR3 is CASSHTDAGNSGNTIYF. The CDR3 bases are TGCGCCAGCAGTCATACGGACGCAGGGAACTCTGGAAACACCATATATTTT.

V and J are TRBV18 and TRBJ1-4; no reliable D call. V was clipped by 1 base and J by 8 bases, with 11 bases between them. The CDR3 totals 14 residues. From germline, CDR1 is KGHSH and CDR2 LQKENI. The CDR3: CASSPLGRLEKLFF. CDR3 DNA: TGTGCCAGCTCACCACTAGGTAGACTGGAAAAACTGTTTTTT. Drawing the rest from reference TRBV18 and TRBJ1-4, the complete variable domain is NAGVMQNPRHLVRRRGQEARLRCSPMKGHSHVYWYRQLPEEGLKFMVYLQKENIIDESGMPKERFSAEFPKEGPSILRIQQVVRGDSAAYFCASSPLGRLEKLFFGSGTQLSVL.